One sample yielded the 4 T cell receptor beta chains listed below, sequenced in a study of T cells after yellow fever vaccination. A single record per CDR3 protein comes from TCRdb applying MiXCR to the 5' RACE reads. The data contain 200,000 to 300,000 distinct CDR3 sequences, over 10% of them singletons. The sequencing used CD4+ T cells sorted from PBMCs, collected 45 days after the yellow fever booster vaccination. Receptors were obtained from a man aged 30-40 years who received the YFV17D yellow fever vaccine.

This clonotype came up a few times. Here the CDR3 reads CASSVDPGNTGAPQHF. CDR3 in DNA: TGCGCCAGCAGCGTAGACCCGGGGAACACAGGGGCGCCCCAGCATTTT. This chain joins TRBV5-1 and TRBJ1-5, with 7 bases that match TRBD1. Germline assignment: CDR1 SGHRS and CDR2 YFSETQ. The CDR3 has 16 amino acids. V lost 4 bases, J lost 9 bases, and 16 bases stayed unmatched.

The chain carries TRBV29-1 and TRBJ2-7; 7 positions match TRBD1. Unmatched junction bases numbered 10, after V lost 6 bases and J lost 2 bases. CDR3 length: 14 residues. The germline V gene has CDR1 SQVTM and CDR2 ANQGSEA. Here the CDR3 reads CSVLHRDSPYEQYF. The CDR3 DNA is TGCAGCGTCCTACACCGGGACAGCCCCTACGAGCAGTACTTC.

There are a few counts of this clonotype. The V gene is TRBV6-5, the J gene TRBJ2-3; the D gene is possibly TRBD1 (5 bases). CDR1 and CDR2 from the germline V gene are MNHEY and SVGAGI. CDR3 length equals 16 residues. V was pared by 2 bases and J by 0 bases, with 12 bases between. In DNA form, the CDR3 reads TGTGCCAGCAGTTACAGGCAGGGCTATAGCACAGATACGCAGTATTTT. It codes for CASSYRQGYSTDTQYF.

This chain connects TRBV4-2 to TRBJ2-3; 9 bases are a match to TRBD1. The CDR3 is 18 residues long. The trim removed 10 bases at V and 3 bases at J, leaving 20 bases unmatched. Germline-derived CDR1 and CDR2 are LGHNA and YNFKEQ. CDR3 bases: TGTGCCATGGGTCCCGGGCTCCTCTGGGGACAGGGAACAGATACGCAGTATTTT. Its translation: CAMGPGLLWGQGTDTQYF.